The 25 T cell receptor beta chains below were found in one sample sequenced in a study of blood T cell repertoires in COVID-19. Assay: immunoSEQ multiplex PCR; the TCRdb copy retains only in-frame clones and omits some. The sample carries nearly 95,000 clones, roughly 70% recorded once. The sequenced sample consisted of peripheral blood. The source is a man in his sixties or seventies with COVID-19, enrolled during active disease.

This clone has only one observation. The rearrangement uses TRBV28 and TRBJ2-3; 8 positions agree with TRBD1. The J segment lost 0 bases and the V segment lost 6 bases, leaving 5 bases of the junction unmatched. In germline, CDR1 is MDHEN, CDR2 SYDVKM. This CDR3 region has 15 residues. DNA of the CDR3: TGTGCCAGCAGCACACAGGGGGTGAGCACAGATACGCAGTATTTT. It is translated as CASSTQGVSTDTQYF.

The chain uses TRBV15 and TRBJ2-3; 10 bases fit TRBD2. V gave up 5 bases and J gave up 2 bases; unmatched junction bases: 4. The CDR3 sequence is 15 residues long. Germline CDR1 is LNHNV and CDR2 is YYDKDF (reference sequence). The DNA of the CDR3 is TGTGCCACCAGCCCAGGACTAGCGGCCACAGATACGCAGTATTTT. It translates to CATSPGLAATDTQYF. Filled out from reference TRBV15 and TRBJ2-3, the complete variable domain reads DAMVIQNPRYQVTQFGKPVTLSCSQTLNHNVMYWYQQKSSQAPKLLFHYYDKDFNNEADTPDNFQSRRPNTSFCFLDIRSPGLGDTAMYLCATSPGLAATDTQYFGPGTRLTVL.

The CDR3 reads CASSPAGSGNTEAFF. The CDR3 DNA is TGCGCCAGCAGCCCGGCGGGGTCTGGGAACACTGAAGCTTTCTTT. V gene TRBV5-1 combines with J gene TRBJ1-1, with D uncertain. Per the germline V gene, CDR1 is SGHRS and CDR2 is YFSETQ. The CDR3 spans 15 residues. V shed 4 bases and J shed 1 base, with 14 bases lying between them. Together with reference TRBV5-1 and TRBJ1-1, the CDR3 gives the full variable domain: KAGVTQTPRYLIKTRGQQVTLSCSPISGHRSVSWYQQTPGQGLQFLFEYFSETQRNKGNFPGRFSGRQFSNSRSEMNVSTLELGDSALYLCASSPAGSGNTEAFFGQGTRLTVV.

This rearrangement joins TRBV24-1 to TRBJ2-7; D possibly corresponds to TRBD2 (5 bases). Looked up from germline, CDR1 is KGHDR and CDR2 is SFDVKD. This CDR3 has 13 residues. Trimming took off 10 bases at V and 6 bases at J, with 18 bases between the two ends. CDR3 in DNA: TGTGCCACTCCGGACGGGATTTCCAGCGAGCAGTACTTC. Amino acids: CATPDGISSEQYF.

The table lists this clone with a few counts. V gene TRBV7-8 combines with J gene TRBJ2-6; D perhaps matches TRBD1 (6 bases). The germline V gene encodes CDR1 SGHVS and CDR2 FQNEAQ. The ends were cut back, 1 base at V and 0 bases at J, with 16 bases in the middle. This CDR3 contains 19 residues. The CDR3 sequence: CASSLVIGQTSSGANVLTF. The CDR3 nucleotides are TGTGCCAGCAGCTTAGTGATTGGACAGACGAGCTCTGGGGCCAACGTCCTGACTTTC.

The chain is built from TRBV27 and TRBJ2-5; TRBD2 matches 13 bases. There are 17 residues in the CDR3. Germline values: CDR1 MNHEY, CDR2 SMNVEV (reference sequence). Trimming removed 4 bases from V and 1 base from J; junction bases left unmatched: 6. The CDR3 DNA is TGTGCCAGCAGTTCCCCCGGACTAGCGGGGGCCCAAGAGACCCAGTACTTC. It translates to CASSSPGLAGAQETQYF.

The V call is TRBV7-2, the J call TRBJ2-7; TRBD1 matches 7 bases. The CDR3 has 14 residues. Unmatched junction bases numbered 7, after V lost 3 bases and J lost 5 bases. Germline assignment: CDR1 SGHTA and CDR2 FQGNSA. The CDR3 nucleotides are TGTGCCAGCAGCTTTCTACAGGGGACGAACGAGCAGTACTTC. Translated, it gives CASSFLQGTNEQYF.

The chain uses TRBV4-1 and TRBJ2-5, with D perhaps matching TRBD2 (7 bases). V dropped 0 bases and J dropped 5 bases, with 13 bases sitting between them. CDR3 length: 15 amino acids. Germline assignment: CDR1 MGHRA and CDR2 YSYEKL. The CDR3 is CASSQDRGARETQYF. In DNA form, the CDR3 reads TGCGCCAGCAGCCAAGATCGGGGGGCGAGGGAGACCCAGTACTTC.

This clone was recorded many times. The V call is TRBV29-1, the J call TRBJ2-1, with D tentatively TRBD2 (6 bases). Trimming stripped 1 base from V and 9 bases from J, with 7 bases between. Germline V gene sequence: CDR1 SQVTM, CDR2 ANQGSEA. The CDR3 covers 11 residues. CDR3 protein: CSVEGGGEQFF. For the CDR3, the DNA is TGCAGCGTTGAAGGGGGAGGTGAGCAGTTCTTC.

This clone was seen just once. The V call is TRBV5-4, the J call TRBJ1-1, with 7 bases aligning to TRBD1. With V trimmed by 2 bases and J by 3 bases, 4 bases remained unmatched. CDR1 SGHNT and CDR2 YYREEE come from the germline V gene (reference sequence). CDR3 length: 14 residues. CDR3 in amino acids: CASSFDRAYTEAFF. The CDR3 bases are TGTGCCAGCAGCTTCGACAGGGCTTACACTGAAGCTTTCTTT.

The rearrangement links TRBV7-2 to TRBJ1-1, with D possibly TRBD1 on 6 matching bases. V lost 5 bases and J 2 bases, leaving 15 bases between the germline ends. From germline, CDR1 is SGHTA and CDR2 FQGNSA. This CDR3 is 15 amino acids long. The chain's CDR3 is CASSRGGADNTEAFF. The CDR3 DNA follows: TGTGCCAGCAGCCGGGGGGGCGCCGACAACACTGAAGCTTTCTTT.

The CDR3 coding sequence is TGCGCCAGCAGCTTGGGGACAGGGTTTTACAATGAGCAGTTCTTC. Translation: CASSLGTGFYNEQFF. V gene TRBV5-1 combines with J gene TRBJ2-1; 8 bases line up with TRBD1. There are 15 residues in the CDR3. Trimming at V came to 0 bases and at J to 4 bases, leaving 3 bases not matched to a gene. Germline V gives CDR1 SGHRS, CDR2 YFSETQ.

The V call is TRBV5-1, the J call TRBJ1-1, with D perhaps TRBD1 (6 bases). With 2 bases removed from V and 0 bases from J, the gap between germline ends came to 8 bases. The CDR3 loop spans 14 amino acids. Germline V gene data show CDR1 as SGHRS and CDR2 as YFSETQ. In DNA form, the CDR3 reads TGCGCCAGCAGCTTAGGGGGAATGAACACTGAAGCTTTCTTT. This gives the protein CASSLGGMNTEAFF.

This chain links TRBV27 with TRBJ2-3, with TRBD2 identical over 9 bases. Looked up from germline, CDR1 is MNHEY and CDR2 is SMNVEV (reference sequence). This CDR3 is built from 18 residues. Germline trimming cut 1 base from V and 4 bases from J; bases unmatched to any gene: 12. CDR3 bases: TGTGCCAGCAGTTTATATAGGTCAGCGGGAGGACATCCAGATACGCAGTATTTT. Amino acid sequence: CASSLYRSAGGHPDTQYF.

For this clone: Other nucleotide sequences from this sample produce the same CDR3. This chain joins TRBV7-9 and TRBJ1-2; possibly TRBD1 for D (5 bases). The V and J ends lost 5 bases and 2 bases respectively, with 12 bases between them. The CDR3 spans 14 residues. Germline values: CDR1 SEHNR, CDR2 FQNEAQ (reference sequence). In DNA, the CDR3 is TGTGCCAGCAGCCCCCGGGGGGGGAACTATGGCTACACCTTC. Its protein product is CASSPRGGNYGYTF.

The chain has TRBV4-2 and TRBJ2-4; D gene ambiguous. Germline lookup yields CDR1 LGHNA and CDR2 YNFKEQ. V lost 10 bases to trimming and J lost 3 bases, with 7 bases between them. This CDR3 has 11 amino acids. CDR3 in amino acids: CATRVKNIQYF. For the CDR3, the DNA is TGTGCCACCCGAGTCAAAAACATTCAGTACTTC.

The chain employs TRBV4-1 and TRBJ1-5, with D hard to call. This CDR3 has 13 amino acids. V lost 0 bases and J lost 5, with 5 bases in between. Germline CDR1 MGHRA, CDR2 YSYEKL. Here the CDR3 DNA reads TGCGCCAGCAGCCAAGATATTTATCAGCCCCAGCATTTT. Translation: CASSQDIYQPQHF.

V usage is TRBV20-1 and J usage is TRBJ1-1; the D is unclear. The CDR3 length is 10 residues. V was shortened by 3 bases and J by 11 bases, with 10 bases between the two germline ends. The germline V gene has CDR1 DFQATT and CDR2 SNEGSKA (reference sequence). CDR3 in amino acids: CSASFPSAFF. Here the CDR3 DNA reads TGCAGTGCTAGCTTCCCGTCGGCTTTCTTT.

The chain combines TRBV2 with TRBJ2-1; 11 bases map to TRBD2. The CDR3 totals 18 residues. The V and J ends lost 10 bases and 6 bases, in that order; junction bases with no gene match: 20. Germline V gene data show CDR1 as SNHLY and CDR2 as FYNNEI. The CDR3, as DNA: TGTGCCACCTTAGGGCCGACTAGCGGGAACTACATAGGCAATGAGCAGTTCTTC. It is translated as CATLGPTSGNYIGNEQFF.

This clone was counted once. CDR3 loop: CASSRTGGEQFF. The CDR3 DNA sequence: TGTGCCAGCAGCCGTACGGGGGGTGAGCAGTTCTTC. V gene TRBV11-3 combines with J gene TRBJ2-1, with 7 bases aligning to TRBD2. Germline CDR1 is SGHNT and CDR2 is YENEEA. Trimming at V came to 5 bases and at J to 9 bases, leaving 4 bases not matched to a gene. The CDR3 totals 12 residues. Full variable domain (rest looked up from reference TRBV11-3 and TRBJ2-1): EAGVVQSPRYKIIEKKQPVAFWCNPISGHNTLYWYLQNLGQGPELLIRYENEEAVDDSQLPKDRFSAERLKGVDSTLKIQPAELGDSAVYLCASSRTGGEQFFGPGTRLTVL.

This clone was seen many times. V and J are TRBV7-9 and TRBJ1-1; 7 nucleotides agree with TRBD1. The CDR3 runs to 14 residues. CDR1 and CDR2 (germline): SEHNR, FQNEAQ (reference sequence). With 5 bases clipped from V and 4 bases from J, the junction kept 7 bases outside the gene matches. CDR3 protein: CASSITGEGTEAFF. DNA for the CDR3: TGTGCCAGCAGCATAACAGGGGAAGGCACTGAAGCTTTCTTT.

CDR3 residues: CASRGAGAGYEQFF. For the CDR3, the DNA is TGTGCCAGCAGAGGAGCGGGGGCGGGGTATGAGCAGTTCTTC. The rearrangement joins TRBV28 to TRBJ2-1; 8 bases are shared with TRBD2. Unmatched junction bases numbered 9, after V lost 6 bases and J lost 8 bases. In germline, CDR1 is MDHEN, CDR2 SYDVKM. The CDR3 spans 14 residues.

About this clone itself: A read error may produce the germline difference seen at one junction end. CDR3: CASNLAGGAGDTQYF. The CDR3 DNA reads as TGTGCCAGCAATTTAGCGGGAGGGGCTGGGGATACGCAGTATTTT. The chain recombines TRBV28 with TRBJ2-3; 11 positions agree with TRBD2. Germline CDR1 reads MDHEN; CDR2 reads SYDVKM. This CDR3 region has 15 residues.

The chain employs TRBV5-4 and TRBJ2-5; 9 nucleotides line up with TRBD1. Losses at the gene ends were 0 bases for V and 7 bases for J; bases not matched to a gene: 10. Germline V gives CDR1 SGHNT, CDR2 YYREEE (reference sequence). The CDR3 covers 16 residues. The CDR3 DNA is TGTGCCAGCAGCTTGGGTGGGACAGGGACCATGGTGACCCAGTACTTC. It codes for CASSLGGTGTMVTQYF. Together with reference TRBV5-4 and TRBJ2-5, the CDR3 gives the full variable domain: ETGVTQSPTHLIKTRGQQVTLRCSSQSGHNTVSWYQQALGQGPQFIFQYYREEENGRGNFPPRFSGLQFPNYSSELNVNALELDDSALYLCASSLGGTGTMVTQYFGPGTRLLVL.

The chain is built from TRBV2 and TRBJ2-1; 12 nucleotides match TRBD2. Per germline, CDR1 SNHLY and CDR2 FYNNEI. J gave up 9 bases and V 1 base, and 7 bases lay outside the gene matches. CDR3 size: 16 residues. The CDR3 sequence: CASSEERTSGNSEQFF. DNA for the CDR3: TGTGCCAGCAGTGAAGAAAGGACTAGCGGGAACTCTGAGCAGTTCTTC.